The clone carrying this TCR beta chain was seen only a few times. What it binds is not known. This entry is derived from a study of blood T cells in healthy people across ages. Findings of the study overall: Naive CD4+ cells and diversity were both higher in long-lived donors than in aged donors. The study found TCR beta diversity correlated strongly with naive T cell percentage.

The second PCR ran about 6 to 11 cycles with a sample-barcoded 5' primer and J-beta primers. TCRdb recomputed calls from the 5' RACE reads with MiXCR, one row per CDR3 protein. The table lists 1.4 million to 1.5 million distinct CDR3 sequences, roughly 40% of them singletons, with 6.5% to 10% in the top ten. The germline V and J ends were trimmed by 3 bases and 0 bases, with 9 bases remaining between them. The CDR3 consists of 14 residues. Germline-derived CDR1 and CDR2 are ENHRY and SYGVKD. The receptor's source is a woman younger than 30 in good health. The chain recombines TRBV10-3 with TRBJ2-7, with D unresolved. The sequencing input was blood. The CDR3 spells CAISDGGASYEQYF. For the CDR3, the DNA is TGTGCCATCAGTGATGGCGGAGCCTCCTACGAGCAGTACTTC.